This T cell receptor (beta chain) emerged from a study of liver allograft versus peripheral blood T cells. Looking at the study overall: Peripheral blood of the recipients supplied T cell receptor repertoires that were compared with those in transplanted livers.

Study-level findings and limits: It was reported that the T cell receptor repertoires found inside liver allografts differed from those that were detected in peripheral blood.

This clonotype was counted between two and nine times. The antigen is unknown. The CDR3 covers 14 residues. Trimming stripped 8 bases from V and 0 bases from J, with 13 bases between. Each CDR3 protein gets one entry after TCRdb re-called the reads with MiXCR. This table has 5,000 to 7,000 distinct CDR3 sequences, roughly 15% appearing once. This receptor was taken from a human patient who had a liver transplant. Some of the T cells may derive from the graft donor. V gene TRBV12-3 or TRBV12-4 combines with J gene TRBJ1-2; possible D gene TRBD1, 6 bases. The CDR3 coding sequence is TGTGCCAGCCTGCGAGGGGACACTAACTATGGCTACACCTTC. Its protein is CASLRGDTNYGYTF.